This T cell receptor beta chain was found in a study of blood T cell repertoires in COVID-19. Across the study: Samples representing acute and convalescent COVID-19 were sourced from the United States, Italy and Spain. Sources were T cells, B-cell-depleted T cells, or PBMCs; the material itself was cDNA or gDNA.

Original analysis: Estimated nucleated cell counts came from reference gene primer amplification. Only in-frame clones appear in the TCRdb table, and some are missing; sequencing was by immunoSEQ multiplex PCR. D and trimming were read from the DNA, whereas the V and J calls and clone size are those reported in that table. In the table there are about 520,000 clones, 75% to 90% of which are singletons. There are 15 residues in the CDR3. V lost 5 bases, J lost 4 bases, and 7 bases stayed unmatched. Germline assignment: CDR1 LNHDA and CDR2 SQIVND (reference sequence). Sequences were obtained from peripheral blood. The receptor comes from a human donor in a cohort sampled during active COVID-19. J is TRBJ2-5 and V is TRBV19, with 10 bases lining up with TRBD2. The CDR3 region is CASSSYIAGGETQYF. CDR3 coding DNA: TGTGCCAGTAGTTCGTATATAGCGGGAGGAGAGACCCAGTACTTC.